This T cell receptor beta chain came from a study of blood T cell repertoires in COVID-19. The germline V gene encodes CDR1 MNHEY and CDR2 SVGAGI. The CDR3 loop spans 14 amino acids. V gave up 5 bases and J gave up 1 base, with 8 bases separating them. This clone was detected a few times. Repertoires were generated with immunoSEQ multiplex PCR, while TCRdb's copy carries only in-frame clones and drops some. Of roughly 220,000 clones in the sample, 86% are singletons; the top ten hold roughly 10%. The sequencing sample was made of peripheral blood. The chain couples TRBV6-5 to TRBJ2-2; D is possibly TRBD1 (6 bases). This receptor was obtained from a woman in her 50s with COVID-19, enrolled during active disease. The CDR3 nucleotides read TGTGCCAGCAGTCAACAGGGGAACACCGGGGAGCTGTTTTTT. Its protein product is CASSQQGNTGELFF.